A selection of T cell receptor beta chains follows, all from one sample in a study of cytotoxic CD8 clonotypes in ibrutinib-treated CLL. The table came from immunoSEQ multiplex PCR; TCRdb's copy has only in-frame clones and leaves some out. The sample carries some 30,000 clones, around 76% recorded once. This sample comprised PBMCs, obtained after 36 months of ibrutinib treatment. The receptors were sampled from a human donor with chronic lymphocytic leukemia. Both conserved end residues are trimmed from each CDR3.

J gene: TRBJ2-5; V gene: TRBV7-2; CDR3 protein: ASSWRTSGVQETQY
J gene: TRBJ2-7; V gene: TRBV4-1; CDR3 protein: ASSQATTVTYEQY
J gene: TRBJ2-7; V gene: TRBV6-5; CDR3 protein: ASSWGTGGFPYEQY
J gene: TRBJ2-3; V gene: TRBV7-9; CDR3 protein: ASSLSTSTDTQY
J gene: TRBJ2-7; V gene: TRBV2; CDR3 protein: ASRPDAGWEQY
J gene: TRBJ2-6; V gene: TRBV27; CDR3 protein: ASRGFGANVLT
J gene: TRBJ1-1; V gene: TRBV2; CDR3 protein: ASRGDSQVTRVNTEAF
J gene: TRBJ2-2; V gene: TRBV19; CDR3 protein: ASSPGEVTPRGELF
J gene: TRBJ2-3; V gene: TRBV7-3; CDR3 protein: ASSTSGVSTDTQY
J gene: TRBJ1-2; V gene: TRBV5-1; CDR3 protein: ASSGRWDRGPHGYT
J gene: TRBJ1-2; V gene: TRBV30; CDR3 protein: AWSPDRGIYGYT
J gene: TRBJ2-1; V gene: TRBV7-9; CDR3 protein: ASSLAGLDEQF
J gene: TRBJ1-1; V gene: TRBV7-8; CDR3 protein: ASSLAAGGTEAF
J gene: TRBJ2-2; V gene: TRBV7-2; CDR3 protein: ASSFLGNTGELF
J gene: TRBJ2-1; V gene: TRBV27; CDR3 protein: ASSLTGVDEQF
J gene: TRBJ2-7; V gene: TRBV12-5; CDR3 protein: ASGTLPASEFTYEQY
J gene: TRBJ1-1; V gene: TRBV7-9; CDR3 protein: ASSPVGEISTEAF
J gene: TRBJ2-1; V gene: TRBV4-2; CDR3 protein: ASSQDLSGGGDYNEQF
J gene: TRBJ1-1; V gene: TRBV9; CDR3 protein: ASSVAGGLNTEAF
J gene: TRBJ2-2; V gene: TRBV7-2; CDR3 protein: ASSFRTSGASPNTGELF
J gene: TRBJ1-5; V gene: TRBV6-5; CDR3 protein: ASSSGQGNQPQH